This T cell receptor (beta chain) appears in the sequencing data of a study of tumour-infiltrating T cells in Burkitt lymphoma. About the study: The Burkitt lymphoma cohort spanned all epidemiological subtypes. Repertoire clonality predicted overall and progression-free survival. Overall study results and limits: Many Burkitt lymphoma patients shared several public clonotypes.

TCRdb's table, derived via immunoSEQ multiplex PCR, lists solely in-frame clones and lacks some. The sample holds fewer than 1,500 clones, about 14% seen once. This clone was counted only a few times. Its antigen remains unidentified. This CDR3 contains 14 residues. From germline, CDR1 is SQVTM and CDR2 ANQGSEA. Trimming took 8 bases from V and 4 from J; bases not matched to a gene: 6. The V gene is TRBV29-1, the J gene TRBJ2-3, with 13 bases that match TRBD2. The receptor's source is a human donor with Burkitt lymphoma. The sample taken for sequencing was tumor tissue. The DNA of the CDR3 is TGCAGCAACCTACTAGCGGGAGGGTCAGATACGCAGTATTTT. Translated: CSNLLAGGSDTQYF.